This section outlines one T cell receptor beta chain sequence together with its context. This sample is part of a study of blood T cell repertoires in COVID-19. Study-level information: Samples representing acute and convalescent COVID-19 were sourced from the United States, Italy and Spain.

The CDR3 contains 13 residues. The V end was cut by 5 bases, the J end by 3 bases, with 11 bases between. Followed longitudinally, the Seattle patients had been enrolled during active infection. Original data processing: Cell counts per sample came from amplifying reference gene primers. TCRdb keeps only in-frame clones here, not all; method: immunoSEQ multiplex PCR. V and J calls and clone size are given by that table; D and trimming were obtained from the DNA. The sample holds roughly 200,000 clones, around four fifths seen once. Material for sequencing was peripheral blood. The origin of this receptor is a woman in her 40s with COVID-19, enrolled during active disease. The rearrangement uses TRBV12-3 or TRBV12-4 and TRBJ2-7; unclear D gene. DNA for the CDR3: TGTGCCAGCAGTCCCAGTAATGGCTACGAGCAGTACTTC. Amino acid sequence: CASSPSNGYEQYF.